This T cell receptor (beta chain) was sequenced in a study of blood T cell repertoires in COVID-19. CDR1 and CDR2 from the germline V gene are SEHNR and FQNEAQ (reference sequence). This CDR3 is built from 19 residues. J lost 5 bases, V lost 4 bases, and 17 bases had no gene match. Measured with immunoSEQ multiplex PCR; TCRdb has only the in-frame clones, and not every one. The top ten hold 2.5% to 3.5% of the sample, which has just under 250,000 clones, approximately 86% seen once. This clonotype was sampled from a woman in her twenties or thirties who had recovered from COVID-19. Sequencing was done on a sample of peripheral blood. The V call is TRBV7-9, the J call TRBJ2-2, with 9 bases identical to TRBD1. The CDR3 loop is CASSSYSRLRDRVTGELFF. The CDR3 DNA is TGTGCCAGCAGCTCCTATAGCCGCCTTCGGGACAGGGTAACCGGGGAGCTGTTTTTT.